Listed below are T cell receptor beta chains from one sample, sequenced in a study of blood T cell repertoires in COVID-19. Data came from immunoSEQ multiplex PCR; TCRdb stores just in-frame clones and leaves some out. The sample gives roughly 40,000 clones, roughly nine tenths of which show up once; under 0.4% is in the top ten. Specimen: peripheral blood. The receptors here all came from a man aged 50 or older with COVID-19, enrolled during active disease. Both conserved end residues are part of each CDR3. A D gene is named only where the DNA matches it firmly. Clone size is not always given. Where it is, it says once, few, many or a class for expanded clones.

TRBJ1-1 - TRBV5-1 TRBD1 CASSFGTGNTEAFF TGCGCCAGCAGCTTCGGGACAGGGAACACTGAAGCTTTCTTT
TRBJ2-3 - TRBV3-1/TRBV3-2 - CASSHLRGTDTQYF TGTGCCAGCAGCCACCTTCGAGGCACAGATACGCAGTATTTT
TRBJ2-5 - TRBV15 TRBD2 CATSRKRLAGGGTQYF TGTGCCACCAGCAGAAAACGGCTAGCGGGAGGTGGGACCCAGTACTTC
TRBJ1-1 - TRBV19 - CASRQVEVAFF TGTGCCAGTCGACAGGTTGAGGTAGCTTTCTTT
TRBJ1-1 - TRBV27 - CASSRQERILNTEAFF TGTGCCAGCAGCAGACAGGAGCGCATCCTGAACACTGAAGCTTTCTTT
TRBJ1-6 - TRBV4-1 - CASSQVNNSPLHF TGCGCCAGCAGCCAAGTTAATAATTCACCCCTCCACTTT
TRBJ2-7 - TRBV19 TRBD2 CASSMTSGDPYEQYF TGTGCCAGTAGTATGACTAGCGGGGACCCCTACGAGCAGTACTTC
TRBJ1-5 - TRBV30 - CAWSQRGGVSNQPQHF TGTGCCTGGAGCCAACGGGGGGGCGTAAGCAATCAGCCCCAGCATTTT
TRBJ2-1 - TRBV6-2/TRBV6-3 - CASSPSLGYNEQFF TGTGCCAGCAGCCCCTCCCTAGGCTACAATGAGCAGTTCTTC
TRBJ2-2 once TRBV15 - CATSSRGTGELFF TGTGCCACCAGCAGTCGGGGCACCGGGGAGCTGTTTTTT
TRBJ2-7 - TRBV5-1 - CASSPVGRTETQYF TGCGCCAGCAGCCCGGTGGGCAGGACAGAAACGCAGTACTTC
TRBJ2-7 - TRBV24-1 - CATSDSRQSSSYEQYF TGTGCCACCAGTGATTCGAGACAGTCAAGCTCCTACGAGCAGTACTTC
TRBJ1-3 - TRBV18 - CASSPPRGYGNTIYF TGTGCCAGCTCCCCACCACGGGGATACGGAAACACCATATATTTT
TRBJ2-7 once TRBV28 TRBD2 CASSIRTSGTKGEQYF TGTGCCAGCAGTATCCGGACTAGCGGGACAAAAGGGGAGCAGTACTTC
TRBJ1-2 - TRBV6-5 TRBD1 CASRGGQGDYGYTF TGTGCCAGCAGGGGAGGACAGGGTGACTATGGCTACACCTTC
TRBJ2-5 - TRBV28 - CASSLLHGETQYF TGTGCCAGCAGCCTACTCCATGGAGAGACCCAGTACTTC
TRBJ2-3 - TRBV29-1 TRBD1 CSVVRDRGTNTQYF TGCAGCGTTGTGAGGGACAGGGGGACGAATACGCAGTATTTT
TRBJ1-2 - TRBV19 - CASSIGQVNYGYTF TGTGCCAGTAGTATAGGACAGGTTAACTATGGCTACACCTTC
TRBJ2-3 - TRBV28 TRBD1 CASSGQGGDTQYF TGTGCCAGCAGTGGACAGGGCGGTGATACGCAGTATTTT
TRBJ2-3 - TRBV7-2 TRBD1 CASSRTGGATDTQYF TGTGCCAGCAGCCGGACAGGGGGCGCAACAGATACGCAGTATTTT
TRBJ1-1 few TRBV6-5 TRBD1 CASSWDRGTGAEAFF TGTGCCAGCAGTTGGGACAGGGGGACGGGGGCTGAAGCTTTCTTT
TRBJ2-1 - TRBV7-9 TRBD2 CASSFGASGTSYNEQFF TGTGCCAGCAGCTTCGGGGCTAGCGGTACCTCCTACAATGAGCAGTTCTTC
TRBJ1-1 - TRBV5-1 - CASSLVTGNTEAFF TGCGCCAGCAGCTTGGTGACGGGGAACACTGAAGCTTTCTTT
TRBJ2-1 once TRBV5-1 TRBD1 CASSLVGTGGYNEQFF TGCGCCAGCAGCTTGGTTGGGACAGGGGGTTACAATGAGCAGTTCTTC
TRBJ1-5 - TRBV7-2 TRBD1 CASSLVGQNNQPQHF TGTGCCAGCAGCTTAGTGGGACAGAACAATCAGCCCCAGCATTTT
TRBJ2-1 - TRBV11-2 TRBD2 CASRLAGSYNEQFF TGTGCCAGCAGGCTAGCGGGGTCCTACAATGAGCAGTTCTTC
TRBJ1-2 once TRBV4-1 - CASSQLQNNYGYTF TGCGCCAGCAGCCAATTACAAAACAACTATGGCTACACCTTC
TRBJ1-2 - TRBV7-2 - CASSLDPGLRRGYGYTF TGTGCCAGCAGCTTAGATCCAGGGCTCCGGAGAGGCTATGGCTACACCTTC
TRBJ1-1 - TRBV10-3 TRBD1 CAIRDRGNTEAFF TGTGCCATCAGAGACAGGGGGAACACTGAAGCTTTCTTT
TRBJ2-7 - TRBV7-2 - CASSLSWISRVSYEQYF TGTGCCAGCAGCTTATCATGGATCTCCCGGGTCTCCTACGAGCAGTACTTC
TRBJ1-2 - TRBV27 - CASSWGANYGYTF TGTGCCAGCAGTTGGGGAGCTAACTATGGCTACACCTTC
TRBJ2-7 once TRBV5-5 TRBD1 CASSPTGQGLEQYF TGTGCCAGCAGCCCCACCGGACAGGGTCTCGAGCAGTACTTC
TRBJ2-1 - TRBV12-5 TRBD2 CASGLERTSRNNEQFF TGTGCTAGTGGTCTGGAGAGGACTAGCCGCAACAATGAGCAGTTCTTC
TRBJ2-3 - TRBV7-9 - CAIEATYTDTQYF TGTGCCATTGAGGCTACCTACACAGATACGCAGTATTTT
TRBJ1-2 - TRBV18 - CASISIRGSEGYTF TGTGCCAGCATTTCAATTAGAGGTTCGGAGGGCTACACCTTC
TRBJ2-7 - TRBV3-1/TRBV3-2 TRBD2 CASSQTSGRHLPYEQYF TGTGCCAGCAGCCAAACTAGCGGGAGGCACCTTCCCTACGAGCAGTACTTC
TRBJ2-3 - TRBV7-9 - CASSHPLKSGSTDTQYF TGTGCCAGCAGCCACCCTTTAAAGAGCGGGAGCACAGATACGCAGTATTTT
TRBJ2-7 - TRBV12-3/TRBV12-4 - CASSRTQPYEQYF TGTGCCAGCTCGAGGACACAGCCCTACGAGCAGTACTTC
TRBJ2-7 - TRBV24-1 TRBD1 CATKDRGPGCKYF TGTGCCACCAAGGACAGGGGCCCGGGGTGTAAGTACTTC
TRBJ1-2 - TRBV5-4 - CASSLWGPATYTF TGTGCCAGCAGCTTGTGGGGCCCCGCTACGTACACCTTC
TRBJ2-5 - TRBV10-3 TRBD2 CAISDGLAGEGGKTQYF TGTGCCATCAGTGACGGACTAGCGGGAGAGGGAGGAAAGACCCAGTACTTC
TRBJ1-2 - TRBV12-3/TRBV12-4 - CASTLGGLGYTF TGTGCCAGCACCTTGGGGGGGTTGGGCTACACCTTC
TRBJ1-5 - TRBV7-2 - CASSLDSGNQPQHF TGTGCCAGCAGCCTGGACAGTGGCAATCAGCCCCAGCATTTT
TRBJ2-5 - TRBV7-9 - CASSLELGRTILGTQYF TGTGCCAGCAGCTTAGAATTAGGGCGGACAATCCTAGGGACCCAGTACTTC
TRBJ1-3 - TRBV5-1 - CASSFQGDTIYF TGCGCCAGCTCCTTTCAGGGTGACACCATATATTTT
TRBJ2-2 - TRBV6-5 - CASSLIGANTGELFF TGTGCCAGCAGCTTGATAGGGGCGAACACCGGGGAGCTGTTTTTT
TRBJ2-7 - TRBV19 - CASSTIPLRGNEQYF TGTGCCAGTAGTACGATACCCCTTCGGGGGAACGAGCAGTACTTC
TRBJ2-5 - TRBV5-1 TRBD2 CASSGGTSGPETQYF TGCGCCAGCAGCGGGGGGACTAGCGGACCAGAGACCCAGTACTTC
TRBJ1-2 - TRBV5-1 TRBD1 CASSLSTDSRGLGGYTF TGCGCCAGCAGCTTGTCGACAGACTCCAGGGGGTTGGGTGGCTACACCTTC
TRBJ2-7 few TRBV27 - CASSLLGTPPYEQYF TGTGCCAGCAGTTTATTGGGCACCCCCCCCTACGAGCAGTACTTC
TRBJ2-1 - TRBV19 TRBD2 CASSISSRREIVNEQFF TGTGCCAGTAGTATATCTTCCCGGCGGGAGATAGTAAATGAGCAGTTCTTC
TRBJ2-2 - TRBV5-1 TRBD2 CASSSGTSGLAGELFF TGCGCCAGCAGCTCCGGGACTAGCGGATTAGCCGGGGAGCTGTTTTTT
TRBJ2-7 - TRBV27 TRBD1 CASSRQGARAEYEQYF TGTGCCAGCAGCAGACAGGGGGCGCGGGCAGAGTACGAGCAGTACTTC
TRBJ1-2 - TRBV4-3 - CASSQDRGRNGYTF TGCGCCAGCAGCCAAGACAGGGGAAGAAATGGCTACACCTTC
TRBJ2-1 - TRBV5-6 TRBD2 CASSNPGLAGADNEQFF TGTGCCAGCAGCAACCCGGGACTAGCGGGAGCGGACAATGAGCAGTTCTTC
TRBJ2-2 - TRBV7-8 TRBD2 CASSPGTSGTTGELFF TGTGCCAGCAGCCCGGGGACTAGCGGAACGACCGGGGAGCTGTTTTTT
TRBJ2-3 once TRBV6-1 TRBD1 CASSDGVGQGTDTQYF TGTGCCAGCAGTGATGGGGTGGGACAGGGAACAGATACGCAGTATTTT